This TCR beta chain was observed in a study of T cell changes during pregnancy in multiple sclerosis. Trimming at V came to 8 bases and at J to 6 bases, leaving 11 bases not matched to a gene. Germline assignment: CDR1 MNHEY and CDR2 SMNVEV (reference sequence). CDR3 length equals 14 residues. Profiling relied on immunoSEQ multiplex PCR, and the TCRdb table lists in-frame clones only, not all of them. Of 40,000 to 50,000 clones in the sample, approximately 90% were seen once. The rearrangement links TRBV27 to TRBJ2-7; 9 nucleotides align to TRBD1. This sample comprised CD8+ T cells from peripheral blood mononuclear cells, obtained in the third trimester of pregnancy. This clonotype was obtained from a female donor with multiple sclerosis, enrolled in a pregnancy study. CDR3 residues: CASGRQGEGSEQYF. CDR3 bases: TGTGCCAGCGGAAGACAGGGGGAGGGATCCGAGCAGTACTTC.